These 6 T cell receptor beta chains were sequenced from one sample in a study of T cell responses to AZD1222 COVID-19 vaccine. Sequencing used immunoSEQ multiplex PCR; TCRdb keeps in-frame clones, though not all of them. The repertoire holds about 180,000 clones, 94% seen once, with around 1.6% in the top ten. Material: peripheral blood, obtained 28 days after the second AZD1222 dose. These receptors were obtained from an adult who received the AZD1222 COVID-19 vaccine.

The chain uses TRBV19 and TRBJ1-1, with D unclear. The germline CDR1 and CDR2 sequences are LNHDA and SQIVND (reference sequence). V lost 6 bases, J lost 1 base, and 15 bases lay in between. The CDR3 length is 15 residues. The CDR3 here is CASSEWAAGNTEAFF. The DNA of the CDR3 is TGTGCCAGTAGCGAGTGGGCGGCCGGGAACACTGAAGCTTTCTTT. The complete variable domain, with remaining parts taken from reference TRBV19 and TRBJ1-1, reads DGGITQSPKYLFRKEGQNVTLSCEQNLNHDAMYWYRQDPGQGLRLIYYSQIVNDFQKGDIAEGYSVSREKKESFPLTVTSAQKNPTAFYLCASSEWAAGNTEAFFGQGTRLTVV.

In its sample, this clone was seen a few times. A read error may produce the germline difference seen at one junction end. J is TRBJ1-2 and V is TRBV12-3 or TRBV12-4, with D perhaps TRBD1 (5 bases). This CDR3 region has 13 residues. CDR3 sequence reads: CASILSSSGAGAF. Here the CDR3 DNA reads TGTGCCAGCATCCTGAGTTCGTCCGGGGCCGGCGCCTTC.

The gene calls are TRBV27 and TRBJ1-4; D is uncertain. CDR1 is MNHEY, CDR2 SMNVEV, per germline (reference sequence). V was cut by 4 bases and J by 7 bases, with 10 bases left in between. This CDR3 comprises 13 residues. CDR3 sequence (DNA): TGTGCCAGCAGTTCCGGGTGGGCTGAAAAACTGTTTTTT. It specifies CASSSGWAEKLFF.

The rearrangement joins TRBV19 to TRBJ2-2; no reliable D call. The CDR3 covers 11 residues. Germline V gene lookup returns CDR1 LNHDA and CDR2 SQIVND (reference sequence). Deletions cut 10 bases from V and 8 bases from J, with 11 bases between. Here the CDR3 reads CATAGTGELFF. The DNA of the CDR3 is TGTGCCACCGCCGGAACGGGGGAGCTGTTTTTT.

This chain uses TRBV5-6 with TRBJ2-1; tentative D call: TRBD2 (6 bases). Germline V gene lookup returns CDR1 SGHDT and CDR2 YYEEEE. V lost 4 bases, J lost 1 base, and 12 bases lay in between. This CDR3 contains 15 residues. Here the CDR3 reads CASSLEGRSYNEQFF. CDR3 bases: TGTGCCAGCAGCCTGGAGGGCCGGTCCTACAATGAGCAGTTCTTC.

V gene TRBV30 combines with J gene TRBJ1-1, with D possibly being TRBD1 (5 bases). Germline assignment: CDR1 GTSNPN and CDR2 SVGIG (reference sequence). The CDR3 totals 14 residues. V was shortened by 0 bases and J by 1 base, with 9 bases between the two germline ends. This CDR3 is CAWSVLTANTEAFF. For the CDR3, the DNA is TGTGCCTGGAGTGTCTTGACAGCGAACACTGAAGCTTTCTTT.